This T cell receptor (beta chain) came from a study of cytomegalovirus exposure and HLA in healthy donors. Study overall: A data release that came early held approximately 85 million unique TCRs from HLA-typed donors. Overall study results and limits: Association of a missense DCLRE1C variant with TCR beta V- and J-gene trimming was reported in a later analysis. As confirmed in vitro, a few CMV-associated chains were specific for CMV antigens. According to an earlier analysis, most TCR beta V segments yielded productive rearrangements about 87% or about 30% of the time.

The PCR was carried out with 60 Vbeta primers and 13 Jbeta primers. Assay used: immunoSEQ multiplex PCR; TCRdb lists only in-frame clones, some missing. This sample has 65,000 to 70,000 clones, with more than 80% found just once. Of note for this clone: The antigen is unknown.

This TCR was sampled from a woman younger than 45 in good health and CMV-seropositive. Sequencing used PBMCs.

Here the CDR3 DNA reads TGTGCCAGCAGTCCCGGGACTAGCGGGGGTAATGAGCAGTTCTTC. This translates into CASSPGTSGGNEQFF. This chain connects TRBV2 to TRBJ2-1, with 14 bases identical to TRBD2. V gave up 5 bases and J gave up 7 bases; unmatched junction bases: 4. CDR1 is SNHLY and CDR2 is FYNNEI in the germline V gene. The CDR3 is made up of 15 amino acids.